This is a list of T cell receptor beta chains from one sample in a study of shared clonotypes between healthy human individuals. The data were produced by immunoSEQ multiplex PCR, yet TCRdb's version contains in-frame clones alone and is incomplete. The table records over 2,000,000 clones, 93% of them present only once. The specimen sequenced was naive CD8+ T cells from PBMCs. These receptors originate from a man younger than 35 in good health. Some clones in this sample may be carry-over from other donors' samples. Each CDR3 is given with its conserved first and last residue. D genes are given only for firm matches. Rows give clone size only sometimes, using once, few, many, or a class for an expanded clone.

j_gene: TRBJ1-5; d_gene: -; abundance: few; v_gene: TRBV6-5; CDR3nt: TGTGCCAGCAGCCCGACTGAGCCAACTTATCAGCCCCAGCATTTT; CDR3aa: CASSPTEPTYQPQHF
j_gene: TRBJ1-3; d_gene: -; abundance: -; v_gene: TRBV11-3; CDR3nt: TGTGCCAGCAGCTTAGATGGAGGGACTGGAAACACCATATATTTT; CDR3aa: CASSLDGGTGNTIYF
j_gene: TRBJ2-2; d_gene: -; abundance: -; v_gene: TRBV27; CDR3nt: TGTGCCAGCAGTTTTCCGACGGGGGAGCTGTTTTTT; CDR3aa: CASSFPTGELFF
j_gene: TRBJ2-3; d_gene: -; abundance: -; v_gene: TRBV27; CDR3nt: TGTGCCAGCAGTTTATCACGGCGGGTCGAGGCAGATACGCAGTATTTT; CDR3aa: CASSLSRRVEADTQYF
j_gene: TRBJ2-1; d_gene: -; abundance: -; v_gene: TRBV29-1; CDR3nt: TGCAGCGTTGATCGAGAGGGTTTCGACAATGAGCAGTTCTTC; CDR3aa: CSVDREGFDNEQFF
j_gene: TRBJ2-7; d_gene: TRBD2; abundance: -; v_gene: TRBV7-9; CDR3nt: TGTGCCAGCAGCTTTTCCGGGACTAGCGGGGGTAACGAGCAGTACTTC; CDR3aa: CASSFSGTSGGNEQYF
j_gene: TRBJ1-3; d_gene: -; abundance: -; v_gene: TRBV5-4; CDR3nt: TGTGCCAGCAGCTTCGCCGATGCTGGAAACACCATATATTTT; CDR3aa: CASSFADAGNTIYF
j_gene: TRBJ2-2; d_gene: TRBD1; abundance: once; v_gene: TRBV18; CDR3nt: TGTGCCAGCTCGAGCCGGGACAGGGTTTTCACCGGGGAGCTGTTTTTT; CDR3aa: CASSSRDRVFTGELFF
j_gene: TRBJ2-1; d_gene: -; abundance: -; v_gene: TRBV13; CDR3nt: TGTGCCAGCAGCCTAGGACAGCCCAGAGGCAATGAGCAGTTCTTC; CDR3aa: CASSLGQPRGNEQFF
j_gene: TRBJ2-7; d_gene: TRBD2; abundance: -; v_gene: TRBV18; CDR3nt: TGTGCCAGCTCACTCGGCCGCGGGACTAGGGGCGAGCAGTACTTC; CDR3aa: CASSLGRGTRGEQYF
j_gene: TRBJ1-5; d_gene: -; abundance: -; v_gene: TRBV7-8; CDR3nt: TGTGCCAGCAGCTTAGATGGACACAACATATATAGCAATCAGCCCCAGCATTTT; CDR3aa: CASSLDGHNIYSNQPQHF
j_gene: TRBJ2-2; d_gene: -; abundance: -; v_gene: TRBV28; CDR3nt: TGTGCCAGCAGTTTAGGAACGACAGGGAACACCGGGGAGCTGTTTTTT; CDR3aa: CASSLGTTGNTGELFF
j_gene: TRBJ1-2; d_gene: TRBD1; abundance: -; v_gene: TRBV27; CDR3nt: TGTGCCAGCAGTCATAGGACAGGGGATGGCTACACCTTC; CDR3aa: CASSHRTGDGYTF
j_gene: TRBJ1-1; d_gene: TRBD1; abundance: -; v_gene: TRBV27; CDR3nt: TGTGCCAGCAGTTTCGGGACAATTCCAGGGGGGACTGAAGCTTTCTTT; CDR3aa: CASSFGTIPGGTEAFF
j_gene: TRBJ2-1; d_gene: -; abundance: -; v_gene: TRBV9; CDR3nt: TGTGCCAGCAGCCCAAACAGTAATGAGCAGTTCTTC; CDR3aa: CASSPNSNEQFF
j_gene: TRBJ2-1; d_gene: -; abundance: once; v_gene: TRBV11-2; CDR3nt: TGTGCCAGCGGGAACAATGAGCAGTTCTTC; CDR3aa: CASGNNEQFF
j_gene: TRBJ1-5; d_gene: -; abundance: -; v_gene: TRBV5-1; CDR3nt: TGCGCCAGCAGCTTCGCGGGGGATCAGCCCCAGCATTTT; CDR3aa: CASSFAGDQPQHF
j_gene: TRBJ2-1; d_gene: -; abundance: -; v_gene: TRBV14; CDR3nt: TGTGCCAGCAGCCGCCTAGGAGCGGGCCTTTTCCCTAATGAGCAGTTCTTC; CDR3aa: CASSRLGAGLFPNEQFF
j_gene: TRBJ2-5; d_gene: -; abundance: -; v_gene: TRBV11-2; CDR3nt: TGTGCCAGCAGCTTGCTGGAAGAGACCCAGTACTTC; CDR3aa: CASSLLEETQYF
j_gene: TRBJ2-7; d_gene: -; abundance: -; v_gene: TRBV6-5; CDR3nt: TGTGCCAGCAGTAAGAGGGCGGCGGCGGGCGAGCAGTACTTC; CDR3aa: CASSKRAAAGEQYF
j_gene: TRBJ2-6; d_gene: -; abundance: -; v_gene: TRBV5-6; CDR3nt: TGTGCCAGCAGCCCATTGATCAGGGAAACCCCTGGGGCCAACGTCCTGACTTTC; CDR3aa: CASSPLIRETPGANVLTF
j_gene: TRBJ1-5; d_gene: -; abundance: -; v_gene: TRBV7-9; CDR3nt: TGTGCCAGCAGCTTGGAAATCAATCAGCCCCAGCATTTT; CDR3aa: CASSLEINQPQHF
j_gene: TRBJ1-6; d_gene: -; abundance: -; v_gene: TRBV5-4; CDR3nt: TGTGCCAGCAGCTTGGAACAGGGATCCCGCCTCCACTTT; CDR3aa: CASSLEQGSRLHF
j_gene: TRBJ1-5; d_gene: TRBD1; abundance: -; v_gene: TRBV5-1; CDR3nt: TGCGCCAGCAGCGTAGGACAGGGCGGGCAGCCCCAGCATTTT; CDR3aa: CASSVGQGGQPQHF
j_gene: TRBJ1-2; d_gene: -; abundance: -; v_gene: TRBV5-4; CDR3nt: TGTGCCAGCAGCTTGGAGGTCCTCAACTATGGCTACACCTTC; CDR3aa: CASSLEVLNYGYTF
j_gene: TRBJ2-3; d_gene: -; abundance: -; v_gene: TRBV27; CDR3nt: TGTGCCAGCAGGACCGGTGCTAGCACAGATACGCAGTATTTT; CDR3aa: CASRTGASTDTQYF
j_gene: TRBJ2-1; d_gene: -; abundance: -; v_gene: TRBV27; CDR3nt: TGTGCCAGCAGTTTAAGCCTCTCCGTGGTCAATGAGCAGTTCTTC; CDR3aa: CASSLSLSVVNEQFF
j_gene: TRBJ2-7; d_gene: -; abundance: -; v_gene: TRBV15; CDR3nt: TGTGCCACCAGCAGAGAGGGACACGGTTCCTACGAGCAGTACTTC; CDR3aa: CATSREGHGSYEQYF
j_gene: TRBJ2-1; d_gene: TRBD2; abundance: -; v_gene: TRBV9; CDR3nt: TGTGCCAGCAGCGTTGTAGCGGGAGGGCCCAGCAATGAGCAGTTCTTC; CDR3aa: CASSVVAGGPSNEQFF
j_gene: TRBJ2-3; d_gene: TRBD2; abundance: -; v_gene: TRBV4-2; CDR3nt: TGTGCCAGCAGAGGGGCGGGAGGGCCAGATACGCAGTATTTT; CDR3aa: CASRGAGGPDTQYF
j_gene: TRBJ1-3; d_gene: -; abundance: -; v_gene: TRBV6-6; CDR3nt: TGTGCCAGCAGTTACCGTTCAGGGAGCTCTGGAAACACCATATATTTT; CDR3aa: CASSYRSGSSGNTIYF
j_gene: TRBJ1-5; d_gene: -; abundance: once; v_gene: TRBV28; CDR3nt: TGTGCCAGCAGTTTATCCATTAATAGCAATCAGCCCCAGCATTTT; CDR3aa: CASSLSINSNQPQHF
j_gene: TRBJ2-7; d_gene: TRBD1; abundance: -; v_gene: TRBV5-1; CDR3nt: TGCGCCAGCAGCTTGTCACGTTCGGGACAGATATTCTACGAGCAGTACTTC; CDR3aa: CASSLSRSGQIFYEQYF
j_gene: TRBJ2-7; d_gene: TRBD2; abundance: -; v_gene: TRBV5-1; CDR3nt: TGCGCCAGCAGCTCCTTTTTTACCGGGACTAGCCGTTACGAGCAGTACTTC; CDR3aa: CASSSFFTGTSRYEQYF
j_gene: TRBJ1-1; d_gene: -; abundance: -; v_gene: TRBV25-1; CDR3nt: TGTGCCAGCAATACCGGGACGGCGAGCACTGAAGCTTTCTTT; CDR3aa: CASNTGTASTEAFF
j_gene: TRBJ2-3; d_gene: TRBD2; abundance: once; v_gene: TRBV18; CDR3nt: TGTGCCAGCTCACCACCGGGACTAGCGGGAGTCACAGATACGCAGTATTTT; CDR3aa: CASSPPGLAGVTDTQYF
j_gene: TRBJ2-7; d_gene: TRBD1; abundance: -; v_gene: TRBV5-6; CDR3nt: TGTGCCAGCAGCTTACAGGGGGCGCTGGACGAGCAGTACTTC; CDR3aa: CASSLQGALDEQYF
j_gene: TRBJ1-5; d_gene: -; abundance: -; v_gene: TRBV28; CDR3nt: TGTGCCAGCAGTTTCGGGTCTCCCTATAGCAATCAGCCCCAGCATTTT; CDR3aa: CASSFGSPYSNQPQHF
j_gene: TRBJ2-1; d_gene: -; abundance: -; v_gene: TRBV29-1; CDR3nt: TGCAGCGGCACTGGCGCCGGGAATGAGCAGTTCTTC; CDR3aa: CSGTGAGNEQFF
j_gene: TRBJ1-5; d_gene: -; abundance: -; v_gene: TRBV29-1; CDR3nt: TGCAGCGTTGCCTACGACAGGAGTAGCTATCAGCCCCAGCATTTT; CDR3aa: CSVAYDRSSYQPQHF
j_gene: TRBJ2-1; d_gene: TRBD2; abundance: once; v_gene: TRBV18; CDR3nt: TGTGCCAGCTCACCAAGGACTAGCGGAGTTACAGGTAATGAGCAGTTCTTC; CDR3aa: CASSPRTSGVTGNEQFF
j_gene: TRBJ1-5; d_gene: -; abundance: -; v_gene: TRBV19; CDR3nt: TGTGCCACCTCCCGAGCCCCGTATAGCAATCAGCCCCAGCATTTT; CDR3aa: CATSRAPYSNQPQHF
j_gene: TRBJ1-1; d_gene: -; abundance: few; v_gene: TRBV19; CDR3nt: TGTGCCAGCCTGGGACCGATCACTGAAGCTTTCTTT; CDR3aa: CASLGPITEAFF
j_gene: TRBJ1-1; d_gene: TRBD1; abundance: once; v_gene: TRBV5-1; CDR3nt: TGCGCCAGCAGCTGGGAGGGGGCCGTGAACACTGAAGCTTTCTTT; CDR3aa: CASSWEGAVNTEAFF
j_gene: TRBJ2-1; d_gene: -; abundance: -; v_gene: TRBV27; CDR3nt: TGTGCCAGCAGCCGAATCGGAACCCAAGGGGCCGAGGATGAGCAGTTCTTC; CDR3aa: CASSRIGTQGAEDEQFF
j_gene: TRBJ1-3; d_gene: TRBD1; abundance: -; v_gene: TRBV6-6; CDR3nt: TGTGCCAGCAGTTACTTCGGACAGGGCTCTGGAAACACCATATATTTT; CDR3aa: CASSYFGQGSGNTIYF
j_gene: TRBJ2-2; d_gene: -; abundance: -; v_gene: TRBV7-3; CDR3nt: TGTGCCAGCAGCTTAGGAGAGGTCGGGGAGCTGTTTTTT; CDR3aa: CASSLGEVGELFF
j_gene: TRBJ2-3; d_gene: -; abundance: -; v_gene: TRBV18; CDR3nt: TGTGCCAGCTCACCGCCGGGGTCCCCAGATACGCAGTATTTT; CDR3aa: CASSPPGSPDTQYF
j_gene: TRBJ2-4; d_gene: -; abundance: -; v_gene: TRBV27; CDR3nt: TGTGCCAGCAGTTTAACAGCTAGAATTAACATTCAGTACTTC; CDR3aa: CASSLTARINIQYF
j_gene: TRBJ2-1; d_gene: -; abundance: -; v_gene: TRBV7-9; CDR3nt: TGTGCCAGCAGCCCAAAGACTGTGAACTCCTACAATGAGCAGTTCTTC; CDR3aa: CASSPKTVNSYNEQFF
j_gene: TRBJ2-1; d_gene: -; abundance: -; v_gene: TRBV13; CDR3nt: TGTGCCAGCAGCCCCGGGACCCCTTACAATGAGCAGTTCTTC; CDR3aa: CASSPGTPYNEQFF
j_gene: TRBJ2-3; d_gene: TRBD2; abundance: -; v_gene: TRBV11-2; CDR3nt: TGTGCCAGCAGTACTCTAGCGGGAGATCAAGATACGCAGTATTTT; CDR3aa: CASSTLAGDQDTQYF
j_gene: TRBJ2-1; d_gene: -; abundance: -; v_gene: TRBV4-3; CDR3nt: TGCGCCAGCAGCCAAGGCCCAGGCCAAGACTACAATGAGCAGTTCTTC; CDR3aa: CASSQGPGQDYNEQFF
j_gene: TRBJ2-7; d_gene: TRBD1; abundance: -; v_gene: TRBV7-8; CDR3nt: TGTGCCAGCAGTTCTGAGGACAGGGGTGTCAACGAGCAGTACTTC; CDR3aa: CASSSEDRGVNEQYF
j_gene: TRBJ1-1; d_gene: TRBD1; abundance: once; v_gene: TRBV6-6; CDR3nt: TGTGCCAGCAGTTCCGGGACAGGGGTCACTGAAGCTTTCTTT; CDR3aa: CASSSGTGVTEAFF